Sequencing of this TCR beta chain was carried out in a study of cytomegalovirus exposure and HLA in healthy donors listed by TCRdb under 2017. For the wider study: An earlier analysis of 587 of the donors reported more than 250 Gb of sequence data and around 110 million unique TCR beta sequences from roughly 180 million T cells. About 330 gigabases of sequencing data and approximately 92 million unique TCR sequences made up an early release that covered roughly 670 HLA-typed donors. Of the 350 to 450 genotyped donors, 65% to 90% were placed in the genetic ancestry cluster associated with self-reported Caucasian donors. The aim of the study was to test whether cataloging public T cell receptors could identify signatures of past pathogen exposure. The T cell repertoires of under 700 subjects were profiled by immunosequencing and related to cytomegalovirus serostatus. A separate validation cohort of roughly 130 different subjects was used in addition to the roughly 670-subject first cohort. High-throughput TCR immunosequencing, statistical association of individual TCRs with disease status, and machine learning were combined to predict cytomegalovirus infection status. To study patterns of TCR occurrence, a later analysis re-analyzed previously published TCR beta repertoires from 700 or so donors and added high-resolution HLA genotyping. Rather than drawing on any new phenotypic data, the later analysis identified candidate immune exposures from TCR beta sequences and the way those sequences occurred across donors. An earlier analysis of around 580 of the donors used high-throughput TCR beta sequencing to judge whether each TCR beta V gene segment behaved as functional or pseudogenic. Donor age, sex, ethnicity and CMV serostatus were compiled together with the repertoire data. Genome-wide SNP genotypes for about 65% of the 666 donors were used in a later genetic analysis, which treated that subset as a discovery cohort. Every repertoire in the discovery cohort had been generated on one and the same sequencing platform. HLA typing covered class I and class II loci at four-digit resolution. The number of donors typed differed by locus, with 629-630 for A, B, C, DRB1 and DQB1, more than 500 for DQA1, about 610 for DPA1, and around 460 for DPB1. A handful of DR-DQ haplotypes were handled as single units for association and clustering because linkage in the cohort was strong. Among 350 to 400 genotyped donors of the cohort, an average of around 240,000 unique TCR beta nucleotide sequences were sequenced per donor, roughly a sixth of them non-productive. Paper-wide results and their limitations: Presence/absence analyses assumed roughly uniform sequencing depth across donors, an assumption that may not hold. For the cohort, immune exposure information was limited to CMV serostatus. When HLA alleles, especially DR and DQ, strongly co-occurred, TCR associations were difficult to assign to individual alleles. The sequencing pipeline was judged likely to have produced a cluster of highly shared sequence variants as a technical artifact. In a later genetic analysis, a missense DCLRE1C variant was associated with V-gene and J-gene trimming of TCR beta chains, and the association was replicated in an independent cohort. Because HLA typing was unavailable for some donors at each locus, only the typed subset was used in association tests. Seventeen rarely observed V segments, including chromosome 9 orphons, were excluded from the earlier analysis of about 500 of the donors because counts were too low. A further reported finding was that TCR beta sequences accurately predicted the HLA-A and HLA-B alleles for most subjects in the first cohort. The 87-base-pair reads could not distinguish some IMGT-functional V segments, including TRBV6-2 and TRBV6-3, so those segments were excluded. Most TCR sequences were seen in very few donors, while some public TCRs were found in many individuals. Compared with equally common non-associated chains, HLA-associated TCR beta chains in a later analysis were more clonally expanded and had lower generation probabilities. In a later analysis, the rate of TCR association differed among HLA loci, with DRB1 alleles having the most associated TCRs and HLA-C alleles having the fewest. The authors suggested that the approach could potentially be extended to other disease states and immunological phenotypes. In a later analysis, most CMV-associated TCR beta chains were found to appear HLA-restricted, with HLA associations seemingly driven largely by CMV exposure. In a later analysis, several top co-occurrence clusters were reported to appear linked to parvovirus B19, influenza, CMV and Epstein-Barr virus. Cytomegalovirus status was reported to be diagnosed by the classifier with high specificity and sensitivity in both the original and validation cohorts. The study listed approximately 150 TCR beta chains as associated with cytomegalovirus. In an earlier analysis of about 600 of the donors, most TCR beta V segments appeared in productive rearrangements about 87% or about 30% of the time, broadly matching IMGT annotations. At a false discovery rate of 0.05, a later analysis linked some 18,000 TCR beta sequences to specific HLA alleles. Correlated functional status among segregating V segments might reflect linkage disequilibrium, but an unknown experimental factor could not be ruled out. In vitro tests confirmed that a few of the cytomegalovirus-associated TCR beta chains recognize cytomegalovirus antigens. The cohort was sequenced for TCR beta chains only, and without alpha or paired-chain data the features that could be detected were limited. In a later genetic analysis, fewer N-insertions in productive TCRs were reported among donors in an Asian-associated ancestry cluster than the approximately 630-donor mean.

A note on this clone: Its antigen has not been determined. Base quality data are lacking; no much larger clone is found one base away.

The library was made by the immunoSEQ multiplex PCR assay. For the multiplex PCR, a mixture combining 60 forward primers for TCR Vbeta segments and 13 reverse primers for TCR Jbeta segments was used. The CDR3 region of rearranged TCR beta genes was amplified from genomic DNA by a multiplex PCR assay. The amplified TCR beta libraries were sequenced on the Illumina HiSeq System as 87-base-pair reads. On the authors' methods: Across the 666 repertoires, a later analysis counted 80 million or so unique TCR beta chains, 9.5 million to 12 million of which were shared by at least two donors. To remove PCR and sequencing errors, raw reads were error-corrected and collapsed into unique sequences using a nearest-neighbor algorithm that merged closely related sequences. V, D and J gene segments were assigned by aligning CDR3 sequences to IMGT reference sequences. For a sequence to be retained, a match of at least six nucleotides was required to both a V gene segment and a J gene segment. A rearrangement was called productive if the CDR3 had no stop codons and remained in frame with V and J, and every other rearrangement was called non-productive. CDR3 was defined by IMGT convention, running from the second conserved V-encoded cysteine to the conserved J-encoded phenylalanine. In an earlier analysis of just under 600 of the donors, sequences lacking an unambiguous match to a single V gene segment were excluded. In an earlier analysis of around 590 of the donors, a V segment was called functional when productive rearrangements were above 56.7%, and segregating when the standard deviation between donors exceeded 5%. A statistical classification framework was developed to diagnose cytomegalovirus status using the catalog of TCR beta chain sequences. V and J gene assignment, in a later analysis, came from comparing TCR nucleotide sequences with IMGT/GENE-DB human TR gene sequences. In a later analysis, CDR3 sequences and most-parsimonious VDJ recombination scenarios were assigned using the TCRdist pipeline. In a later analysis, every TCR beta chain was defined by the combination of its CDR3 amino acid sequence and its V-gene family, and reads without a unique V-gene family were dropped. A later analysis removed 600 or so highly shared, low-generation-probability nucleotide sequences to deal with suspected cross-contamination and a sequencing artifact. For each public chain, a later analysis derived a clonal expansion index from normalized ranks of inferred template counts within each repertoire. In a later analysis, generation probabilities were computed using a VDJ recombination model fitted to out-of-frame rearrangements, and the results were checked against IGoR. A later analysis scored TCR-TCR, TCR-HLA and TCR-CMV co-occurrence with hypergeometric tests, applying a repertoire-size bias correction to TCR pairs. False discovery rates were estimated in a later analysis by permuting HLA or CMV assignments 20 times. In a later analysis, co-occurring TCRs were grouped with DBSCAN, and TCRdist sequence similarity was added when clustering was performed within HLA-allele-positive subsets. Co-occurrence clustering excluded repertoires with fewer than 30,000 or more than 120,000 public chains, plus five with anomalous nucleotide sharing. TCRdb took this table from immuneACCESS and kept in-frame rearrangements with V and J called. Such tables lack part of the clones; where checked against another copy, unresolved V genes explain under half of the gap, and the rest is unexplained. The DNA gave D and trimming, while V, J and clone size come from that table. The sample has about 130,000 clones on record, roughly four fifths of them singletons. The biggest ten clones account for under 6.5% of the sample.

In the germline V gene, CDR1 corresponds to ENHRY and CDR2 to SYGVKD. The CDR3 covers 15 residues, taking in both the cysteine and the phenylalanine. Only the CDR3 DNA is retained, 45 bases long and in frame from the first base. Trimming takes 0 bases from V and 7 bases from J, and the germline ends sit 12 bases apart. The cohort comprised 550 to 700 healthy bone marrow donors. All cohort members were sampled while nominally healthy, although unrecorded immune exposures were likely present. The donor tested CMV seropositive, placing the donor among the 289 seropositive members of the cohort. A peripheral blood sample was collected from each donor, and TCR beta sequencing was performed on peripheral blood mononuclear cells. The Qiagen DNeasy Blood Extraction Kit was used to extract genomic DNA from the blood cell samples.

Sequencing input: PBMCs. The chain joins TRBV10-3 to TRBJ1-4; a tentative D call is TRBD1 (5 bases match). The clonotype comes from a woman aged 50 to 65 in good health and CMV-seropositive. The DNA is as follows: TGTGCCATCAGTGAGTCGACTGGGGGGGGTGAAAAACTGTTTTTT. Its protein is CAISESTGGGEKLFF.